This T cell receptor beta chain was identified during a study of T-cell memory formation after mild COVID-19. About the research overall: Among the donors, TCR clusters were largely specific to each donor. Study-wide findings and caveats: Detection of some responders pre-infection suggested pre-existing cross-reactive memory T cells participated.

It was 5'RACE with constant-segment primers that produced the TCR alpha and TCR beta cDNA libraries, which carried sample barcodes and UMIs. One entry per CDR3 protein, called by TCRdb with MiXCR from the 5' RACE reads. The sample holds 400,000 or so distinct CDR3 sequences, around 21% seen once. Points on this clonotype: Its antigen is currently unknown.

Germline CDR1 is ENHRY and CDR2 is SYGVKD. With V trimmed by 6 bases and J by 5 bases, 6 bases remained unmatched. The CDR3 covers 14 residues. The TCR comes from an adult woman who had mild COVID-19 (a few samples of this study predate the infection). Cell type and time point are not known. The chain employs TRBV10-3 and TRBJ2-1; 8 bases map to TRBD2. Sample: PBMCs or a T cell subset sorted from them (not recorded which). The CDR3 reads CAIREAGADNEQFF. Here the CDR3 DNA reads TGTGCCATCAGAGAAGCGGGGGCCGACAATGAGCAGTTCTTC.